These T cell receptor beta chains were read from a single sample in a study of cytomegalovirus exposure and HLA in healthy donors. Assay: immunoSEQ multiplex PCR; the TCRdb copy retains only in-frame clones and omits some. The top ten hold about 4% of the sample, which has 250,000 to 350,000 clones, roughly 90% seen once. Sequencing was performed on PBMCs. These TCRs come from a man in his forties in good health and CMV-seropositive. Both conserved end residues are part of each CDR3. The order of the fields is clone size, J gene, V gene, D gene, CDR3 protein, CDR3 DNA. D genes are given only for firm matches. Size values are once, few and many counts, or a class for expanded clones, and some rows have none.

abundance: .; j_gene: TRBJ2-7; v_gene: TRBV9; d_gene: TRBD2; CDR3aa: CASSVGAAGDVYEQYF; CDR3nt: TGTGCCAGCAGCGTTGGCGCGGCGGGAGATGTGTACGAGCAGTACTTC
abundance: .; j_gene: TRBJ2-5; v_gene: TRBV7-6; d_gene: .; CDR3aa: CASSLRTPTSQETQYF; CDR3nt: TGTGCCAGCAGCTTAAGGACCCCAACTAGTCAAGAGACCCAGTACTTC
abundance: .; j_gene: TRBJ2-7; v_gene: TRBV5-1; d_gene: .; CDR3aa: CASRASGVAYEQYF; CDR3nt: TGCGCCAGCAGAGCGTCAGGGGTGGCCTACGAGCAGTACTTC
abundance: .; j_gene: TRBJ1-3; v_gene: TRBV14; d_gene: .; CDR3aa: CASSQDTSGNTIYF; CDR3nt: TGTGCCAGCAGCCAAGACACTTCTGGAAACACCATATATTTT
abundance: .; j_gene: TRBJ2-1; v_gene: TRBV9; d_gene: .; CDR3aa: CASSASGVNEQFF; CDR3nt: TGTGCCAGCAGCGCAAGCGGAGTCAATGAGCAGTTCTTC
abundance: .; j_gene: TRBJ2-7; v_gene: TRBV4-1; d_gene: TRBD2; CDR3aa: CASSQVRTSVPYEQYF; CDR3nt: TGCGCCAGCAGCCAAGTCCGTACTAGCGTGCCCTACGAGCAGTACTTC
abundance: .; j_gene: TRBJ1-2; v_gene: TRBV9; d_gene: .; CDR3aa: CASSVAAGEGYGYTF; CDR3nt: TGTGCCAGCAGCGTAGCTGCAGGGGAAGGTTATGGCTACACCTTC
abundance: .; j_gene: TRBJ1-3; v_gene: TRBV18; d_gene: .; CDR3aa: CASSSEENTIYF; CDR3nt: TGTGCCAGCTCATCCGAGGAAAACACCATATATTTT
abundance: once; j_gene: TRBJ1-2; v_gene: TRBV4-2; d_gene: .; CDR3aa: CASSQDQGYYGYTF; CDR3nt: TGTGCCAGCAGCCAAGATCAGGGTTACTATGGCTACACCTTC
abundance: .; j_gene: TRBJ2-5; v_gene: TRBV6-1; d_gene: .; CDR3aa: CASSEDEVWETQYF; CDR3nt: TGTGCCAGCAGTGAAGATGAGGTGTGGGAGACCCAGTACTTC
abundance: .; j_gene: TRBJ2-1; v_gene: TRBV9; d_gene: TRBD1; CDR3aa: CASSVKIGGVNEQFF; CDR3nt: TGTGCCAGCAGCGTAAAGATAGGGGGCGTCAATGAGCAGTTCTTC
abundance: once; j_gene: TRBJ1-3; v_gene: TRBV10-3; d_gene: .; CDR3aa: CAIRDIDADTIYF; CDR3nt: TGTGCCATCAGGGACATCGACGCCGACACCATATATTTT
abundance: .; j_gene: TRBJ1-1; v_gene: TRBV7-2; d_gene: TRBD1; CDR3aa: CASSLTGGTEAFF; CDR3nt: TGTGCCAGCAGCCTAACAGGGGGCACTGAAGCTTTCTTT
abundance: .; j_gene: TRBJ2-1; v_gene: TRBV6-6; d_gene: .; CDR3aa: CASSYSPLQGLQFF; CDR3nt: TGTGCCAGCAGTTACTCCCCTTTACAGGGTCTACAGTTCTTC
abundance: .; j_gene: TRBJ2-7; v_gene: TRBV28; d_gene: TRBD2; CDR3aa: CAILPGLAERYEQYF; CDR3nt: TGTGCCATCCTCCCTGGACTAGCGGAGCGCTACGAGCAGTACTTC
abundance: .; j_gene: TRBJ1-5; v_gene: TRBV6-6; d_gene: TRBD1; CDR3aa: CASSGTGFVNQPQHF; CDR3nt: TGTGCCAGCAGTGGGACAGGGTTTGTCAATCAGCCCCAGCATTTT
abundance: .; j_gene: TRBJ1-3; v_gene: TRBV29-1; d_gene: .; CDR3aa: CSVEGRSGNTIYF; CDR3nt: TGCAGCGTTGAGGGGAGGTCTGGAAACACCATATATTTT
abundance: .; j_gene: TRBJ2-4; v_gene: TRBV20-1; d_gene: .; CDR3aa: CSATMMIQYF; CDR3nt: TGCAGTGCTACTATGATGATTCAGTACTTC
abundance: .; j_gene: TRBJ2-3; v_gene: TRBV2; d_gene: .; CDR3aa: CASSVTDTQYF; CDR3nt: TGTGCCAGCAGCGTTACAGATACGCAGTATTTT
abundance: .; j_gene: TRBJ2-2; v_gene: TRBV7-2; d_gene: TRBD2; CDR3aa: CASSRLAGEHTGELFF; CDR3nt: TGTGCCAGCAGCCGACTAGCGGGAGAACACACCGGGGAGCTGTTTTTT
abundance: .; j_gene: TRBJ2-5; v_gene: TRBV4-1; d_gene: TRBD2; CDR3aa: CASSQASGLAGEETQYF; CDR3nt: TGCGCCAGCAGCCAAGCGTCGGGACTAGCGGGAGAAGAGACCCAGTACTTC
abundance: .; j_gene: TRBJ2-2; v_gene: TRBV6-6; d_gene: .; CDR3aa: CASRRLVSGELFF; CDR3nt: TGTGCCAGCAGACGACTAGTATCCGGAGAGCTGTTTTTT
abundance: .; j_gene: TRBJ2-1; v_gene: TRBV7-9; d_gene: TRBD1; CDR3aa: CASSLSQGVKDEQFF; CDR3nt: TGTGCCAGCAGCTTAAGCCAGGGGGTTAAAGATGAGCAGTTCTTC
abundance: .; j_gene: TRBJ2-2; v_gene: TRBV7-9; d_gene: .; CDR3aa: CASSLVRRDGELFF; CDR3nt: TGTGCCAGCAGCTTAGTGAGGCGAGACGGGGAGCTGTTTTTT
abundance: .; j_gene: TRBJ2-7; v_gene: TRBV4-1; d_gene: .; CDR3aa: CASSPRVAWDEQYF; CDR3nt: TGCGCCAGCAGCCCTCGGGTAGCGTGGGACGAGCAGTACTTC
abundance: .; j_gene: TRBJ2-4; v_gene: TRBV25-1; d_gene: .; CDR3aa: CASMSGWANIQYF; CDR3nt: TGTGCCAGCATGAGTGGATGGGCGAACATTCAGTACTTC
abundance: .; j_gene: TRBJ2-7; v_gene: TRBV27; d_gene: .; CDR3aa: CAIRDSYSYEQYF; CDR3nt: TGTGCCATCCGGGACTCCTACTCCTACGAGCAGTACTTC
abundance: .; j_gene: TRBJ2-5; v_gene: TRBV18; d_gene: .; CDR3aa: CASSPRQGKETQYF; CDR3nt: TGTGCCAGCTCACCACGTCAGGGGAAAGAGACCCAGTACTTC
abundance: .; j_gene: TRBJ1-5; v_gene: TRBV6-1; d_gene: .; CDR3aa: CASSEWAQANQPQHF; CDR3nt: TGTGCCAGCAGTGAATGGGCCCAAGCCAATCAGCCCCAGCATTTT
abundance: once; j_gene: TRBJ2-1; v_gene: TRBV15; d_gene: TRBD2; CDR3aa: CATSRVREGYNEQFF; CDR3nt: TGTGCCACCAGCAGAGTAAGGGAGGGGTACAATGAGCAGTTCTTC
abundance: .; j_gene: TRBJ2-1; v_gene: TRBV6-1; d_gene: TRBD2; CDR3aa: CASSDLQGGPGNEQFF; CDR3nt: TGTGCCAGCAGTGACCTTCAGGGAGGGCCAGGGAATGAGCAGTTCTTC
abundance: few; j_gene: TRBJ2-7; v_gene: TRBV5-1; d_gene: .; CDR3aa: CASSLAWGAYEQYF; CDR3nt: TGCGCCAGCAGCTTGGCCTGGGGCGCCTACGAGCAGTACTTC
abundance: .; j_gene: TRBJ2-3; v_gene: TRBV7-6; d_gene: .; CDR3aa: CASSLTWSGLSADTQYF; CDR3nt: TGTGCCAGCAGCTTAACGTGGTCAGGGTTGTCCGCAGATACGCAGTATTTT
abundance: .; j_gene: TRBJ2-2; v_gene: TRBV5-1; d_gene: TRBD1; CDR3aa: CASSFRGQGAIGELFF; CDR3nt: TGCGCCAGCAGCTTTAGGGGACAGGGGGCGATCGGGGAGCTGTTTTTT
abundance: .; j_gene: TRBJ2-1; v_gene: TRBV5-1; d_gene: TRBD2; CDR3aa: CASSLAGTSRYNEQFF; CDR3nt: TGCGCCAGCAGCTTGGCCGGGACTAGCAGGTACAATGAGCAGTTCTTC
abundance: .; j_gene: TRBJ1-5; v_gene: TRBV6-1; d_gene: TRBD1; CDR3aa: CASSRRDRTSPQHF; CDR3nt: TGTGCCAGCAGTAGACGGGACAGGACTTCTCCCCAGCATTTT
abundance: .; j_gene: TRBJ1-2; v_gene: TRBV29-1; d_gene: TRBD1; CDR3aa: CSVEEAGTGGGYTF; CDR3nt: TGCAGCGTTGAAGAAGCCGGGACAGGGGGCGGCTACACCTTC
abundance: .; j_gene: TRBJ2-7; v_gene: TRBV28; d_gene: TRBD1; CDR3aa: CASSSRTGASYEQYF; CDR3nt: TGTGCCAGCAGTTCTCGGACAGGGGCCTCCTACGAGCAGTACTTC
abundance: .; j_gene: TRBJ2-7; v_gene: TRBV19; d_gene: .; CDR3aa: CASSIGVQGMDEQYF; CDR3nt: TGTGCCAGTAGTATAGGAGTTCAGGGAATGGACGAGCAGTACTTC
abundance: few; j_gene: TRBJ1-5; v_gene: TRBV6-1; d_gene: TRBD1; CDR3aa: CASSPGQVNQPQHF; CDR3nt: TGTGCCAGCAGCCCCGGACAGGTCAATCAGCCCCAGCATTTT
abundance: .; j_gene: TRBJ1-4; v_gene: TRBV5-1; d_gene: .; CDR3aa: CASSLGRAATNEKLFF; CDR3nt: TGCGCCAGCAGCTTGGGGAGGGCGGCAACTAATGAAAAACTGTTTTTT
abundance: .; j_gene: TRBJ2-7; v_gene: TRBV27; d_gene: .; CDR3aa: CASSLTGGEQYF; CDR3nt: TGTGCCAGCAGTTTGACCGGCGGGGAACAGTACTTC
abundance: .; j_gene: TRBJ1-5; v_gene: TRBV19; d_gene: TRBD1; CDR3aa: CASSTTGSNQPQHF; CDR3nt: TGTGCCAGTAGTACGACAGGGAGCAATCAGCCCCAGCATTTT
abundance: .; j_gene: TRBJ2-7; v_gene: TRBV2; d_gene: TRBD2; CDR3aa: CASSREGLNEQYF; CDR3nt: TGTGCCAGCAGTCGGGAGGGCCTTAACGAGCAGTACTTC
abundance: .; j_gene: TRBJ2-1; v_gene: TRBV4-3; d_gene: TRBD2; CDR3aa: CASSQDSGRAAHNEQFF; CDR3nt: TGCGCCAGCAGCCAAGATAGTGGGAGGGCCGCTCACAATGAGCAGTTCTTC
abundance: .; j_gene: TRBJ1-5; v_gene: TRBV28; d_gene: .; CDR3aa: CASLPSWGPNQPQHF; CDR3nt: TGTGCCAGCCTACCTAGCTGGGGGCCAAATCAGCCCCAGCATTTT
abundance: .; j_gene: TRBJ1-3; v_gene: TRBV7-9; d_gene: TRBD1; CDR3aa: CASSHKATGTNSGNTIYF; CDR3nt: TGTGCCAGCAGCCATAAGGCGACAGGGACGAACTCTGGAAACACCATATATTTT
abundance: .; j_gene: TRBJ2-3; v_gene: TRBV4-2; d_gene: TRBD2; CDR3aa: CASSQDGGGSRRDTQYF; CDR3nt: TGTGCCAGCAGCCAAGATGGGGGGGGGTCCCGAAGGGATACGCAGTATTTT
abundance: .; j_gene: TRBJ2-1; v_gene: TRBV7-3; d_gene: TRBD2; CDR3aa: CASSLTSGSSNEQFF; CDR3nt: TGTGCCAGCAGCTTAACCAGCGGGAGCTCCAATGAGCAGTTCTTC
abundance: .; j_gene: TRBJ2-7; v_gene: TRBV30; d_gene: .; CDR3aa: CAWSMGSGDEQYF; CDR3nt: TGTGCCTGGAGTATGGGATCAGGGGACGAGCAGTACTTC
abundance: once; j_gene: TRBJ2-5; v_gene: TRBV28; d_gene: TRBD2; CDR3aa: CASSSLAGTQETQYF; CDR3nt: TGTGCCAGCAGTTCCCTAGCGGGAACTCAAGAGACCCAGTACTTC
abundance: .; j_gene: TRBJ2-7; v_gene: TRBV27; d_gene: .; CDR3aa: CASSPTGSTYEQYF; CDR3nt: TGTGCCAGCAGCCCAACAGGGAGCACCTACGAGCAGTACTTC
abundance: .; j_gene: TRBJ1-1; v_gene: TRBV5-5; d_gene: TRBD1; CDR3aa: CASSLAGNRGNAEAFF; CDR3nt: TGTGCCAGCAGCTTGGCCGGGAACAGGGGGAACGCTGAAGCTTTCTTT
abundance: .; j_gene: TRBJ1-1; v_gene: TRBV18; d_gene: .; CDR3aa: CASSYRGNTEAFF; CDR3nt: TGTGCCAGCTCGTACCGGGGGAACACTGAAGCTTTCTTT
abundance: .; j_gene: TRBJ1-1; v_gene: TRBV27; d_gene: TRBD1; CDR3aa: CASRRTGGTEAFF; CDR3nt: TGTGCCAGCAGACGAACAGGGGGAACTGAAGCTTTCTTT
abundance: .; j_gene: TRBJ2-7; v_gene: TRBV29-1; d_gene: TRBD2; CDR3aa: CSVVGWGVSGDLGEQYF; CDR3nt: TGCAGCGTTGTCGGGTGGGGGGTTAGCGGGGACCTAGGGGAGCAGTACTTC
abundance: .; j_gene: TRBJ2-1; v_gene: TRBV5-4; d_gene: TRBD2; CDR3aa: CASSPGELAGSYNEQFF; CDR3nt: TGTGCCAGCAGCCCTGGGGAACTAGCGGGCTCCTACAATGAGCAGTTCTTC
abundance: .; j_gene: TRBJ2-1; v_gene: TRBV27; d_gene: .; CDR3aa: CASSLSGGGSYNEQFF; CDR3nt: TGTGCCAGCAGTTTATCAGGGGGTGGATCCTACAATGAGCAGTTCTTC
abundance: .; j_gene: TRBJ2-5; v_gene: TRBV5-1; d_gene: TRBD1; CDR3aa: CASSPLKPGQQETQYF; CDR3nt: TGCGCCAGCAGCCCTCTAAAGCCGGGACAGCAAGAGACCCAGTACTTC